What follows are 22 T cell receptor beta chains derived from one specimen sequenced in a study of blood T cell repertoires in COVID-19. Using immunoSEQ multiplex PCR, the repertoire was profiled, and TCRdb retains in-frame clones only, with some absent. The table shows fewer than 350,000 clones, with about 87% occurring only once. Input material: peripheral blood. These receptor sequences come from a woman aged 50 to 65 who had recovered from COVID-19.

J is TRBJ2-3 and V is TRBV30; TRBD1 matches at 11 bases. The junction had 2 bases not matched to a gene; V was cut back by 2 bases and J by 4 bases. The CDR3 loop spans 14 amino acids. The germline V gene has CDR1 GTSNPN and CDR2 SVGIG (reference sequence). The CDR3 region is CAWSRTGGADTQYF. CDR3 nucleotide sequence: TGTGCCTGGAGTAGGACAGGGGGCGCAGATACGCAGTATTTT.

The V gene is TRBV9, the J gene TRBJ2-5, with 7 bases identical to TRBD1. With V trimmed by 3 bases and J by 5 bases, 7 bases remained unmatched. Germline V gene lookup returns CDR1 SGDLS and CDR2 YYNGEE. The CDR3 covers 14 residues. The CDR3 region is CASSAEGGRETQYF. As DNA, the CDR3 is TGTGCCAGCAGCGCTGAAGGGGGCCGGGAGACCCAGTACTTC.

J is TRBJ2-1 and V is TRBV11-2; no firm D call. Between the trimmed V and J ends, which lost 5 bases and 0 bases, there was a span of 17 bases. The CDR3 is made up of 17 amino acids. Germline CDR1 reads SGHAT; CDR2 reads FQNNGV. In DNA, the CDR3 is TGTGCCAGCAGCCATGGGCGTGGCTCGTCCTCCTACAATGAGCAGTTCTTC. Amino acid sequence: CASSHGRGSSSYNEQFF.

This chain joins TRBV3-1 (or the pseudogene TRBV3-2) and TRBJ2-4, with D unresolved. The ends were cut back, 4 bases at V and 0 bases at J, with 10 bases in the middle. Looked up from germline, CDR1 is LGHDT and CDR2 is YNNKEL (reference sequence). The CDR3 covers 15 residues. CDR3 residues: CASSRQQQAKNIQYF. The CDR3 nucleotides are TGTGCCAGCAGCCGACAACAGCAAGCCAAAAACATTCAGTACTTC.

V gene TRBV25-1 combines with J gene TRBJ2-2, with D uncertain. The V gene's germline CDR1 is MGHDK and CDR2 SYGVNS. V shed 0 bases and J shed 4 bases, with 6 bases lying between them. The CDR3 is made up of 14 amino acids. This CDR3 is CASSEYSLTGELFF. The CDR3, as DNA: TGTGCCAGCAGTGAATACTCCCTCACCGGGGAGCTGTTTTTT.

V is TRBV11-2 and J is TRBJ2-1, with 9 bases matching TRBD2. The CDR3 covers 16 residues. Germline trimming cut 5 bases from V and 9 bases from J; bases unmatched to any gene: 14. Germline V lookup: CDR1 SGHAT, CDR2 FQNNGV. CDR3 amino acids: CASSTAVGLAGSEQFF. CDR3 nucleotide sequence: TGTGCCAGCAGCACCGCGGTGGGGCTAGCGGGAAGTGAGCAGTTCTTC.

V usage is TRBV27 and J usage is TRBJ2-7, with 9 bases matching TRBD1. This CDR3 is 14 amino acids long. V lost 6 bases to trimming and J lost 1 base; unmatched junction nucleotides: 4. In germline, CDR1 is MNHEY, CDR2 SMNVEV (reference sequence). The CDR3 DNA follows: TGTGCCAGCAGGGGACAGGGTTTATCCTACGAGCAGTACTTC. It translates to CASRGQGLSYEQYF.

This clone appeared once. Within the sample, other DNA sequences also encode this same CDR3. The CDR3 loop is CASSQGTSGRLGEQYF. CDR3 sequence (DNA): TGTGCCAGCAGCCAAGGGACTAGCGGGAGGTTGGGCGAGCAGTACTTC. The chain is built from TRBV3-1 (or the pseudogene TRBV3-2) and TRBJ2-7; 14 positions match TRBD2. CDR1 is LGHDT, CDR2 YNNKEL, per germline (reference sequence). CDR3 size: 16 residues. The trim removed 1 base at V and 6 bases at J, leaving 5 bases unmatched.

The DNA for the CDR3 is TGTGCCAGCAGCTCCCCGCGGGGCACATATAGCACAGATACGCAGTATTTT. This translates into CASSSPRGTYSTDTQYF. The V call is TRBV9, the J call TRBJ2-3, with D possibly matching TRBD2 (6 bases). Trimming took 4 bases from V and 0 from J, leaving 18 bases between them. Germline V gene data show CDR1 as SGDLS and CDR2 as YYNGEE. This CDR3 has 17 amino acids.

CDR3 amino acids: CASSQGRVLDSLAYEQYF. CDR3 sequence (DNA): TGCGCCAGCAGCCAAGGACGGGTATTGGACAGCCTCGCCTACGAGCAGTACTTC. The chain employs TRBV4-1 and TRBJ2-7, with D possibly TRBD1 on 6 matching bases. The CDR3 length is 18 residues. The ends were cut back, 1 base at V and 2 bases at J, with 21 bases in the middle. Germline CDR1 MGHRA, CDR2 YSYEKL.

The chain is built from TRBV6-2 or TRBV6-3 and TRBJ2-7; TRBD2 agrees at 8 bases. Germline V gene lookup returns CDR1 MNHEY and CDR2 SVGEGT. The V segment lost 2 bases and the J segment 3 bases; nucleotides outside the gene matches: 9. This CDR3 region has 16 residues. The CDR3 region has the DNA TGTGCCAGCAGTTACCAAACGAGCGGGGGCATCTACGAGCAGTACTTC. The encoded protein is CASSYQTSGGIYEQYF.

The CDR3 coding sequence is TGTGCCAGCAGTCGCAGACAGGGGAATAATTCACCCCTCCACTTT. As protein: CASSRRQGNNSPLHF. This sequence joins TRBV28 and TRBJ1-6; 8 positions match TRBD1. This CDR3 is 15 amino acids long. Trimming took 5 bases from V and 5 from J; bases not matched to a gene: 5. CDR1 is MDHEN, CDR2 SYDVKM, per germline.

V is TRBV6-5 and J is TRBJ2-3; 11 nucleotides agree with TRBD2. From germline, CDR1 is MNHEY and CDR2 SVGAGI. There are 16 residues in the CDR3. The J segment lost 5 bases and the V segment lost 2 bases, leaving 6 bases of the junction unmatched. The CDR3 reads CASSYRTGTSGDTQYF. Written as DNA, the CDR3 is TGTGCCAGCAGTTACCGGACTGGGACTAGCGGAGATACGCAGTATTTT.

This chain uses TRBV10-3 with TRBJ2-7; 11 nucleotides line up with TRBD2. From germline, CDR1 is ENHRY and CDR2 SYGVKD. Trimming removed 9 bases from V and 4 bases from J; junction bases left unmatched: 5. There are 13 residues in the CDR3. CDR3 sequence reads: CAISSGGRYEQYF. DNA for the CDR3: TGTGCCATTTCTAGCGGGGGGAGATACGAGCAGTACTTC.

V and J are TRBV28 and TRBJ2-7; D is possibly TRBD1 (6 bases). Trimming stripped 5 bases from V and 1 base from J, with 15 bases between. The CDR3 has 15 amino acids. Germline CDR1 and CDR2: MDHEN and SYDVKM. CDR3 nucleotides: TGTGCCAGCAGTCCCTGGACAGTCCGTTCCTACGAGCAGTACTTC. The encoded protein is CASSPWTVRSYEQYF.

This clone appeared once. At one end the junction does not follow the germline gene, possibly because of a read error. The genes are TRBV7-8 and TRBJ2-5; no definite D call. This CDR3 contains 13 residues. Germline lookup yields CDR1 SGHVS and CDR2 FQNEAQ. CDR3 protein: CASSLYTREAQYF. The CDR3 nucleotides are TGTGCCAGCAGCTTATATACAAGAGAGGCCCAGTACTTC.

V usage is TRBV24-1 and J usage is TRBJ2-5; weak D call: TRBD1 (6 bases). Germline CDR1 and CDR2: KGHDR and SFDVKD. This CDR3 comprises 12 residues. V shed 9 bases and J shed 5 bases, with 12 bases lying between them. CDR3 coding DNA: TGTGCCACCTCGGACAGTCGGGAGACCCAGTACTTC. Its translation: CATSDSRETQYF.

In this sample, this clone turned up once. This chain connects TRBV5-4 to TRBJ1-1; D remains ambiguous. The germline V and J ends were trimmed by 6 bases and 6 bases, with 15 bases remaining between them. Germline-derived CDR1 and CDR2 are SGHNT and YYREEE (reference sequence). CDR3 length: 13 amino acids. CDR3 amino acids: CASKSVQKAEAFF. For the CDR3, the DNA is TGTGCCAGCAAATCCGTACAGAAAGCTGAAGCTTTCTTT.

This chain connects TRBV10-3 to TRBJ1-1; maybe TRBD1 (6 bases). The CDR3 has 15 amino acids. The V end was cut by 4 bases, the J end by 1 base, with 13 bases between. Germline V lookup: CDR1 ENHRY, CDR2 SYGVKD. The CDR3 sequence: CAISGHQQGNTEAFF. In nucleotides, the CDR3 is TGTGCCATCAGTGGACACCAACAGGGGAACACTGAAGCTTTCTTT.

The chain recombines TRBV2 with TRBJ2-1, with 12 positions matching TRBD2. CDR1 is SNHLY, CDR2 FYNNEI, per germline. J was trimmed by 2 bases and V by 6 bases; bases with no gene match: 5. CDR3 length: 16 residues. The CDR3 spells CASRALAGGAYNEQFF. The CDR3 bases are TGTGCCAGCAGGGCCCTAGCGGGAGGGGCCTACAATGAGCAGTTCTTC.

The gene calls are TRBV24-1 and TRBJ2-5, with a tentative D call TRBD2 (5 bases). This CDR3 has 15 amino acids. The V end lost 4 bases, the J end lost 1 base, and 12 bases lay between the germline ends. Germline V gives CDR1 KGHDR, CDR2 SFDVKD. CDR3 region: CATSERRGSQETQYF. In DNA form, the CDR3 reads TGTGCCACCAGTGAGCGACGGGGTAGCCAAGAGACCCAGTACTTC.

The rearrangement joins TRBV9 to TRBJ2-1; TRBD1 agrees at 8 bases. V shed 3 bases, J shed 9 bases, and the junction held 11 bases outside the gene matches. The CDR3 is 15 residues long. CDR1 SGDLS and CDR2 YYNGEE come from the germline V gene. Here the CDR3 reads CASSATQGVRSEQFF. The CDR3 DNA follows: TGTGCCAGCAGCGCTACACAGGGGGTGCGGAGTGAGCAGTTCTTC. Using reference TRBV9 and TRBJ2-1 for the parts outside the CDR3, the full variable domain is DSGVTQTPKHLITATGQRVTLRCSPRSGDLSVYWYQQSLDQGLQFLIQYYNGEERAKGNILERFSAQQFPDLHSELNLSSLELGDSALYFCASSATQGVRSEQFFGPGTRLTVL.